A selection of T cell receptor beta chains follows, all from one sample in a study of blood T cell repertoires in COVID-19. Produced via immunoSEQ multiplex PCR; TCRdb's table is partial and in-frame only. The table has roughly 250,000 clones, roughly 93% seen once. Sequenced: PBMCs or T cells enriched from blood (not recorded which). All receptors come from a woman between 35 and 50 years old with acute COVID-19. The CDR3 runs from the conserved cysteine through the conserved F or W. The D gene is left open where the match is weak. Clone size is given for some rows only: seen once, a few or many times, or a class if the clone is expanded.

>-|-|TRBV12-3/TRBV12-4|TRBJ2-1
TGTGCCAGCAGTTCCCGACTAGGGGTGCCGTTCTTC
CASSSRLGVPFF
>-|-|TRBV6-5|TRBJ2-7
TGTGCCAGCAGTCCACCCCGGACAGTGGTCCACGAGCAGTACTTC
CASSPPRTVVHEQYF
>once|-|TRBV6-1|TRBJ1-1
TGTGCCAGCAGTGAAGCGCGGGGGTTTCTAGCTTTCTTT
CASSEARGFLAFF
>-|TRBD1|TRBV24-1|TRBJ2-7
TGTGCCACCAGTGATCCCCGGGACAGGACCTACGAGCAGTACTTC
CATSDPRDRTYEQYF
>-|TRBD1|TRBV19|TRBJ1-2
TGTGCCAGTAGTGCAACCGGGACAGGGGATGGCTACACCTTC
CASSATGTGDGYTF
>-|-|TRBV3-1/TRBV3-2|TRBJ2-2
TGTGCCAGCAGGGGAGCAGGGAACACCGGGGAGCTGTTTTTT
CASRGAGNTGELFF
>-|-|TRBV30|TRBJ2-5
TGTGCCTGGAGTGTAAGGCAGGGTTTTAAAGAGACCCAGTACTTC
CAWSVRQGFKETQYF
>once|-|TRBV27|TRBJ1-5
TGTGCCAGCAGTTTAGCATCCGGGAATCAGCCCCAGCATTTT
CASSLASGNQPQHF
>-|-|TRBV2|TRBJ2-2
TGTGCCAGCAGTGAAGTACTAGCAGCGAACACCGGGGAGCTGTTTTTT
CASSEVLAANTGELFF
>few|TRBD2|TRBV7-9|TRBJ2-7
TGTGCCAGCAGCCCCCCGGGGGGTTACGAGCAGTACTTC
CASSPPGGYEQYF
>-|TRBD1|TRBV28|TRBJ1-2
TGTGCCAGCACCCCGGGACAGGGGGCTTGGAATGGCTACACCTTC
CASTPGQGAWNGYTF
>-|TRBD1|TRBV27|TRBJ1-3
TGTGCCAGCAGTCTTACAGGGGGTGCGGGAAACACCATATATTTT
CASSLTGGAGNTIYF
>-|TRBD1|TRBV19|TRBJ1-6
TGTGCCAGTAGTCCTGGACAGGGGGCATCCTATAATTCACCCCTCCACTTT
CASSPGQGASYNSPLHF
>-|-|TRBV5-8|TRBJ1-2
TGTGCCAGCAGCGTAGGGACAATCCCACCCCACTTC
CASSVGTIPPHF
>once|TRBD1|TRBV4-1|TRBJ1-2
TGCGCCAGCAGCCAAGACGACAGGGAATACGGCTATGGCTACACCTTC
CASSQDDREYGYGYTF
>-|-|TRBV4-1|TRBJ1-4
TGCGCCAGCAGCCCGCGCTTGTGGGGGGCTAATGAAAAACTGTTTTTT
CASSPRLWGANEKLFF
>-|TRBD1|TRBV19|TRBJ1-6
TGTGCCAGTAGTATCCCGCAGGGGGCAAGAAATTCACCCCTCCACTTT
CASSIPQGARNSPLHF
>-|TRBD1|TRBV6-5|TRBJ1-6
TGTGCCAGCAGTCCCCGGACAGGATATAATTCACCCCTCCACTTT
CASSPRTGYNSPLHF
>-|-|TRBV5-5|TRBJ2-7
TGTGCCAGCAGCTTGGACCGCAGGGCAACTAACGAGCAGTACTTC
CASSLDRRATNEQYF
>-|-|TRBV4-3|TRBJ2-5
TGCGCCAGCAGCCAAGAGGGCACCCCCCAAGAGACCCAGTACTTC
CASSQEGTPQETQYF
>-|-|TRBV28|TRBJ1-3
TGTGCCAGCCCCCCTCGGGACGACAGGAACTCTGGAAACACCATATATTTT
CASPPRDDRNSGNTIYF
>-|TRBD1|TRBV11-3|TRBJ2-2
TGTGCCAGCAGCCCCGGGACAGGGGGGGTCGGGGAGCTGTTTTTT
CASSPGTGGVGELFF
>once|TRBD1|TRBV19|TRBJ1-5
TGTGCCAGTAAGGGGACAGAAGTTCCCAGGCGGCAGCCCCAGCATTTT
CASKGTEVPRRQPQHF
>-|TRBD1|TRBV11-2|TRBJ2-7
TGTGCCAGCAGACTACCGGGACAGATCTACGAGCAGTACTTC
CASRLPGQIYEQYF
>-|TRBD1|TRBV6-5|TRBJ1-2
TGTGCCAGCAGTTACTCCCGCAGGGGGACTCCTGGGGGCTACACCTTC
CASSYSRRGTPGGYTF
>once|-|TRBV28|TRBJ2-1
TGTGCCAGCAGTCCCCTCCCCAGGGGCTTAATGATGTTCTTC
CASSPLPRGLMMFF
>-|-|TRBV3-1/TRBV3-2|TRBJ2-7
TGTGCCAGCAGCTCCCTAGGGAGGACCTACGAGCAGTACTTC
CASSSLGRTYEQYF
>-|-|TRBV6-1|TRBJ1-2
TGTGCCAGCAGTGAGGTCAGGAATTATGGCTACACCTTC
CASSEVRNYGYTF
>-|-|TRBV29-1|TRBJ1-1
TGCAGCGTTGAAGATGACGGGGATCGAACTGAAGCTTTCTTT
CSVEDDGDRTEAFF
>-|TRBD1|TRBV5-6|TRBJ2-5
TGTGCCAGCAGCAGGACAGGCTGGGTCCAAGAGACCCAGTACTTC
CASSRTGWVQETQYF
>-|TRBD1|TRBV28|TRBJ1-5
TGTGCCAGCAGTATACCGGGACAGGGCATTCAGCCCCAGCATTTT
CASSIPGQGIQPQHF
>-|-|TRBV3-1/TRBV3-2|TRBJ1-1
TGTGCCAGCAGGGGAACAGGGTACACTGAAGCTTTCTTT
CASRGTGYTEAFF
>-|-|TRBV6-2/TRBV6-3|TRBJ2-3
TGTGCCAGCAGTCAAACAGATACGCAGTATTTT
CASSQTDTQYF
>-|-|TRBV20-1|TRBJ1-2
TGCAGTGCTGACAGGTTTGGGGGCTACACCTTC
CSADRFGGYTF
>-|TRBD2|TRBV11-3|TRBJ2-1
TGTGCCAGCAGCTTCAGCGGGAGTCGGGACAATGAGCAGTTCTTC
CASSFSGSRDNEQFF
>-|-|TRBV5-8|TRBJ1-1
TGTGCCAGCAGCTTCCTCGTACGGGGCACTGAAGCTTTCTTT
CASSFLVRGTEAFF
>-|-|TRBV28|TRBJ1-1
TGTGCCAGCAGTCCAGTTACAGACACTGAAGCTTTCTTT
CASSPVTDTEAFF
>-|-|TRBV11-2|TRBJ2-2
TGTGCCAGCAGCCGGTCACCAAACACCGGGGAGCTGTTTTTT
CASSRSPNTGELFF
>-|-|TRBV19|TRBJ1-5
TGTGCCAGTAGTCCAGGGACATGGGGCAATCAGCCCCAGCATTTT
CASSPGTWGNQPQHF
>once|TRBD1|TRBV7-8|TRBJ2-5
TGTGCCAGCAGCTTAGCGGACAGGGGTGCGGAGACCCAGTACTTC
CASSLADRGAETQYF
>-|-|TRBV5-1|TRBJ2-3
TGCGCCAGCAGGAACGAGGGAGGAGATACGCAGTATTTT
CASRNEGGDTQYF
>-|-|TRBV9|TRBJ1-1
TGTGCCAGCAGCGTAAGCTATGGGGCCACTGAAGCTTTCTTT
CASSVSYGATEAFF
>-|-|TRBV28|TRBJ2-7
TGTGCCAGCAGAACCGGGAAGAGCTCCTACGAGCAGTACTTC
CASRTGKSSYEQYF
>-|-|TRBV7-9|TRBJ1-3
TGTGCCAGCAGCTTCTCAGTCTCTGGAAACACCATATATTTT
CASSFSVSGNTIYF